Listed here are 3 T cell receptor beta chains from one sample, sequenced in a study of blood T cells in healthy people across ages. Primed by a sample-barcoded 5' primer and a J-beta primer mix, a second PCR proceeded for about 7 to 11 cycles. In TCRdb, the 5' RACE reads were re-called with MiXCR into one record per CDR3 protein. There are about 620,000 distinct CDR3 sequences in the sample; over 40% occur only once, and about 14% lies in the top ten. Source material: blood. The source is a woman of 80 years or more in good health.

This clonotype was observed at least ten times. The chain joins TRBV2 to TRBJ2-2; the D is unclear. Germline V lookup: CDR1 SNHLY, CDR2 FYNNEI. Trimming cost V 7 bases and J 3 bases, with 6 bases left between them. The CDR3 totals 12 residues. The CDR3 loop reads CASTVDTGELFF. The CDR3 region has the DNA TGTGCCAGCACAGTAGACACCGGGGAGCTGTTTTTT.

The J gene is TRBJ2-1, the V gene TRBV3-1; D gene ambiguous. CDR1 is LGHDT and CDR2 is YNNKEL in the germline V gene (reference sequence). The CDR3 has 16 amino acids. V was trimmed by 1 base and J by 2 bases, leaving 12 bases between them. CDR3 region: CASSQAKRLAYNEQFF. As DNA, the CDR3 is TGTGCCAGCAGCCAAGCGAAGAGATTGGCCTACAATGAGCAGTTCTTC.

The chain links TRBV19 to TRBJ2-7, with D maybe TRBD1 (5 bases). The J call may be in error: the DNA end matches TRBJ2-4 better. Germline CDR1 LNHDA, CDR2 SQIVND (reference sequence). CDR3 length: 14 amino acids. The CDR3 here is CASSIAGLVSIQYF. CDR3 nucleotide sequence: TGTGCCAGTAGTATTGCAGGGCTGGTTAGCATTCAGTACTTC.